These 13 T cell receptor beta chains originate from one sample sequenced in a study of shared clonotypes between healthy human individuals. Profiled with immunoSEQ multiplex PCR; TCRdb holds only in-frame clones, not every one. The sample carries approximately 1,000,000 clones, approximately 77% recorded once. Source material: memory CD4+ T cells from PBMCs. The subset: CD45RA-negative fraction. These receptors all stem from a man aged 18 to 30 in good health. Some clones in this sample may be carry-over from other donors' samples.

In this sample, this clone turned up a few times. V usage is TRBV27 and J usage is TRBJ2-5, with 11 nucleotides matching TRBD1. Losses at the gene ends were 5 bases for V and 2 bases for J; bases not matched to a gene: 4. The V gene's germline CDR1 is MNHEY and CDR2 SMNVEV (reference sequence). The CDR3 extends over 15 amino acids. The CDR3 coding sequence is TGTGCCAGCAGTCACGGGACAGGGGGGCAAGAGACCCAGTACTTC. Its protein is CASSHGTGGQETQYF.

The genes are TRBV21-1 and TRBJ2-1; the D segment call TRBD1 is taken from the table without a DNA check. TRBV21-1 is listed as a pseudogene. The CDR3 spans 19 residues. In DNA form, the CDR3 reads TGTGCCAGCAGCACCGGGACAGGGGGCGGGAGAGTCACCTACAATGAGCAGTTCTTC. Its translation: CASSTGTGGGRVTYNEQFF.

This chain links TRBV7-9 with TRBJ2-3; a possible D gene is TRBD2 (6 bases). Trimming cost V 5 bases and J 1 base, with 13 bases left between them. Germline V gene data show CDR1 as SEHNR and CDR2 as FQNEAQ (reference sequence). The CDR3 spans 15 residues. The CDR3 DNA is TGTGCCAGCAGCCCCCTGGCTAGCGGCACAGATACGCAGTATTTT. Translating it yields CASSPLASGTDTQYF.

V is TRBV30 and J is TRBJ1-3, with TRBD1 matching over 9 bases. The CDR3 runs 16 residues. The germline CDR1 and CDR2 sequences are GTSNPN and SVGIG (reference sequence). V trimming: 2 bases; J trimming: 2 bases; junction bases outside the gene matches: 7. The CDR3 DNA reads as TGTGCCTGGAGTTTGAGTCGGACAGGGGCTGGAAACACCATATATTTT. As protein: CAWSLSRTGAGNTIYF.

This clone occurred a few times. The CDR3 coding sequence is TGTGCCAGCAGTTACCCTAGGGGGCTCGGGGTTGAAAAACTGTTTTTT. Translated, it gives CASSYPRGLGVEKLFF. V is TRBV6-6 and J is TRBJ1-4, with 7 bases matching TRBD1. V lost 2 bases to trimming and J lost 7 bases; unmatched junction nucleotides: 10. The germline CDR1 and CDR2 sequences are MNHNY and SVGAGI (reference sequence). The CDR3 is made up of 16 amino acids.

This chain connects TRBV28 to TRBJ2-1; 7 nucleotides align to TRBD2. The CDR3 extends over 15 amino acids. Losses at the gene ends were 2 bases for V and 2 bases for J; bases not matched to a gene: 3. Germline CDR1 and CDR2: MDHEN and SYDVKM. The CDR3 DNA follows: TGTGCCAGCAGTTTAGGGAGGGCCGCCTACAATGAGCAGTTCTTC. It encodes CASSLGRAAYNEQFF.

The chain links TRBV4-2 to TRBJ2-7, with D unclear. Germline CDR1 reads LGHNA; CDR2 reads YNFKEQ. This CDR3 is built from 16 residues. V dropped 4 bases and J dropped 1 base, with 17 bases sitting between them. The CDR3 loop reads CASSRMVGGDSYEQYF. The CDR3 nucleotides are TGTGCCAGCAGCCGGATGGTGGGCGGAGATTCCTACGAGCAGTACTTC.

The CDR3 nucleotides read TGTGCCAGCAGCGTAGTGGGCAGGGGGCTTGTTGGCTACACCTTC. It codes for CASSVVGRGLVGYTF. This chain uses TRBV9 with TRBJ1-2; 8 bases are a match to TRBD1. The length of the CDR3 is 15 residues. V shed 0 bases, J shed 7 bases, and the junction held 8 bases outside the gene matches. Looked up from germline, CDR1 is SGDLS and CDR2 is YYNGEE.

The genes are TRBV5-1 and TRBJ2-7, with 10 bases aligning to TRBD2. The length of the CDR3 is 14 residues. The V segment lost 4 bases and the J segment 4 bases; nucleotides outside the gene matches: 5. Germline V CDR1 and CDR2: SGHRS, YFSETQ. CDR3 loop: CASSKREGGYEQYF. CDR3 nucleotides: TGCGCCAGCAGCAAGCGGGAGGGAGGTTACGAGCAGTACTTC.

This clone was counted a single time. The V call is TRBV27, the J call TRBJ2-7, with 10 nucleotides matching TRBD1. The CDR3 runs to 16 residues. Germline V lookup: CDR1 MNHEY, CDR2 SMNVEV (reference sequence). V shed 4 bases, J shed 5 bases, and the junction held 11 bases outside the gene matches. The CDR3 DNA reads TGTGCCAGCAGTTCACCCCGACAGGGGGCGGGCGACGAGCAGTACTTC. Its protein product is CASSSPRQGAGDEQYF.

For this clone: It is unclear where the CDR3 begins or ends on the DNA, so no DNA is shown, and the CDR3 is as TCRdb lists it. The chain is built from TRBV29-1 and TRBJ1-1. Germline V lookup: CDR1 SQVTM, CDR2 ANQGSEA. 15 amino acids form the CDR3, both terminal residues included. Here the CDR3 reads CSVGPGGGMNTEAFF.

The V and J genes are TRBV2 and TRBJ1-2, with D hard to call. Germline CDR1 is SNHLY and CDR2 is FYNNEI. V was trimmed by 4 bases and J by 4 bases, leaving 13 bases between them. The CDR3 spans 14 residues. CDR3 DNA: TGTGCCAGCAGTGCTCTGGGAGGTCCCTATGGCTACACCTTC. Amino acids: CASSALGGPYGYTF.

The V and J genes are TRBV6-6 and TRBJ1-3, with D unclear. The CDR3 has 13 amino acids. CDR1 is MNHNY, CDR2 SVGAGI, per germline (reference sequence). V lost 5 bases, J lost 4 bases, and 9 bases lay in between. The CDR3 bases are TGTGCCAGCAGTCCAAACTCCGGAAACACCATATATTTT. Protein sequence: CASSPNSGNTIYF.